This is a list of T cell receptor beta chains from one sample in a study of blood T cell repertoires in COVID-19. Libraries were prepared by immunoSEQ multiplex PCR; TCRdb keeps only in-frame clonotypes and omits some of them. The data show 200,000 to 250,000 clones, approximately 80% seen once. The sequenced sample was PBMCs or T cells enriched from blood (not recorded which). These receptors were obtained from a man aged 35 to 55 who had recovered from COVID-19. CDR3s include the opening cysteine and the closing phenylalanine or tryptophan. A D gene is named only where the DNA matches it firmly. The listing skips clone size in some rows; elsewhere it reads once, few, many or a size class.

clone_size j_call d_call v_call cdr3_nt cdr3_aa
- TRBJ2-5 TRBD2 TRBV12-3/TRBV12-4 TGTGCCAGCAGGCCAGCGGGAGGAGAGACCCAGTACTTC CASRPAGGETQYF
once TRBJ2-3 - TRBV5-4 TGTGCCAGCAGCTTGGCGGTCGGAGATACGCAGTATTTT CASSLAVGDTQYF
- TRBJ1-4 - TRBV7-9 TGTGCCAGCAGTCCAGGACAGATCCTTGCAACTAATGAAAAACTGTTTTTT CASSPGQILATNEKLFF
- TRBJ1-1 - TRBV19 TGTGCCAGTAGTATAGCAGGGGTGGTAACTGAAGCTTTCTTT CASSIAGVVTEAFF
- TRBJ1-2 TRBD1 TRBV9 TGTGCCAGCAGCGCAGAGACAGGGGTAGCTAACTATGGCTACACCTTC CASSAETGVANYGYTF
- TRBJ1-5 - TRBV3-1/TRBV3-2 TGTGCCAGCAGCCAAGATCGGGGCAGGGGAGGGGTTCAGCCCCAGCATTTT CASSQDRGRGGVQPQHF
few TRBJ1-2 TRBD1 TRBV2 TGTGCCAGCAGTGCCGCAACAGGGGGCGTCGGCTACACCTTC CASSAATGGVGYTF
- TRBJ2-5 - TRBV3-1/TRBV3-2 TGTGCCAGCAGCCCGCGTGCTAGTGATCAGACCCAGTACTTC CASSPRASDQTQYF
- TRBJ1-5 TRBD1 TRBV19 TGTGCCAGTAGTACCGACAGGGGAAATCAGCCCCAGCATTTT CASSTDRGNQPQHF
- TRBJ1-1 TRBD1 TRBV5-1 TGCGCCAGCAGCTTGGACGGGGACAGGCGGACTGAAGCTTTCTTT CASSLDGDRRTEAFF
- TRBJ1-3 TRBD1 TRBV15 TGTGCCACCAGCAGACAGACAGGGGTTGGAAACACCATATATTTT CATSRQTGVGNTIYF
- TRBJ1-1 TRBD1 TRBV9 TGTGCCAGCAGCCCACGGGACAGCGAAGCTTTCTTT CASSPRDSEAFF
- TRBJ2-7 TRBD2 TRBV6-1 TGTGCCAGCAGTGAATCCGGACTAGCGGGCCCTACCTACGAGCAGTACTTC CASSESGLAGPTYEQYF
few TRBJ1-5 - TRBV19 TGTGCCAGTAGTATTATTGGGGGGAGCAATCAGCCCCAGCATTTT CASSIIGGSNQPQHF
- TRBJ2-7 - TRBV6-1 TGTGCCAGCAGTGAAGTTCTGGGCGTCGACGAGCAGTACTTC CASSEVLGVDEQYF
- TRBJ2-1 - TRBV5-1 TGCGCCAGCAGCTCTGGGACATCGGATGAGCAGTTCTTC CASSSGTSDEQFF
- TRBJ2-7 TRBD2 TRBV2 TGTGCCAGCGGAGGACTAGCGGGGGGTCTTTATGAGCAGTACTTC CASGGLAGGLYEQYF
- TRBJ2-3 TRBD2 TRBV7-9 TGTGCCAGCAGCTTCGGGACTAGCGGTAGCACAGATACGCAGTATTTT CASSFGTSGSTDTQYF